These 15 T cell receptor beta chains share one sample of origin, sequenced in a study of a mutant IDH1 vaccine in newly diagnosed glioma. Profiled with immunoSEQ multiplex PCR; TCRdb holds only in-frame clones, not every one. The sample yields 85,000 to 100,000 clones, around 80% seen once. Noted time point: baseline, week 1 (first vaccination visit). The treatment here: pre-vaccination baseline after standard-of-care therapy. Sequenced material: PBMCs, taken from a glioma patient treated with radiotherapy, temozolomide or both. The receptors were gathered from a man aged 35 to 55 with glioma.

The chain has TRBV2 and TRBJ2-1, with 14 bases matching TRBD2. V lost 4 bases and J lost 9; bases outside the gene matches: 5. Per the germline V gene, CDR1 is SNHLY and CDR2 is FYNNEI. The CDR3 runs to 15 residues. In DNA form, the CDR3 reads TGTGCCAGCAGTGGACTAGCGGGAGGGCCGAGTGAGCAGTTCTTC. Translation gives CASSGLAGGPSEQFF.

The V gene is TRBV19, the J gene TRBJ2-2; D is ambiguous. CDR1 is LNHDA, CDR2 SQIVND, per germline (reference sequence). This CDR3 is 14 amino acids long. Deletions cut 1 base from V and 5 bases from J, with 8 bases between. The CDR3 nucleotides read TGTGCCAGTAGTATAGCCCGGATTACCGGGGAGCTGTTTTTT. Amino acids: CASSIARITGELFF.

The gene calls are TRBV7-2 and TRBJ1-2; D gene unclear. Trimming shortened V by 1 base and J by 2 bases, and 8 bases separated the two germline ends. Germline V gives CDR1 SGHTA, CDR2 FQGNSA. CDR3 length equals 14 residues. CDR3 DNA sequence: TGTGCCAGCAGCTTAGGGCCTATAAACTATGGCTACACCTTC. This translates into CASSLGPINYGYTF.

This sequence joins TRBV9 and TRBJ2-1, with 7 bases fitting TRBD2. Germline V gene sequence: CDR1 SGDLS, CDR2 YYNGEE. This CDR3 is 15 amino acids long. V trimming: 4 bases; J trimming: 8 bases; junction bases outside the gene matches: 12. CDR3 sequence: CASSTLSGVRDEQFF. The CDR3 DNA reads TGTGCCAGCAGCACCCTCAGCGGGGTCAGGGATGAGCAGTTCTTC.

The chain links TRBV10-3 to TRBJ1-6; no firm D call. The ends were cut back, 4 bases at V and 3 bases at J, with 10 bases in the middle. In germline, CDR1 is ENHRY, CDR2 SYGVKD. CDR3 length equals 15 residues. CDR3 sequence (DNA): TGTGCCATCAGTGCGGCAGGAGTCTATAATTCACCCCTCCACTTT. Protein product: CAISAAGVYNSPLHF.

The chain links TRBV4-3 to TRBJ1-2; possibly TRBD1 for D (5 bases). Germline-derived CDR1 and CDR2 are LGHNA and YSLEER. Trimming pared 1 base from V and 2 bases from J, leaving 11 bases between. The length of the CDR3 is 15 residues. CDR3 DNA: TGCGCCAGCAGCCAAGCTTTCGGGGGGAACTATGGCTACACCTTC. It encodes CASSQAFGGNYGYTF.

The V gene is TRBV2, the J gene TRBJ2-3, with no clear D. Germline lookup yields CDR1 SNHLY and CDR2 FYNNEI. This CDR3 is 15 amino acids long. Trimming removed 3 bases at V and 1 base at J, with 11 bases between. Written as DNA, the CDR3 is TGTGCCAGCAGTGAGCCACGAGCTGGCACAGATACGCAGTATTTT. This encodes CASSEPRAGTDTQYF. Together with reference TRBV2 and TRBJ2-3, the CDR3 gives the full variable domain: EPEVTQTPSHQVTQMGQEVILRCVPISNHLYFYWYRQILGQKVEFLVSFYNNEISEKSEIFDDQFSVERPDGSNFTLKIRSTKLEDSAMYFCASSEPRAGTDTQYFGPGTRLTVL.

The rearrangement uses TRBV7-2 and TRBJ2-1; weak D call: TRBD2 (5 bases). Germline V gene lookup returns CDR1 SGHTA and CDR2 FQGNSA. The CDR3 sequence is 14 residues long. Trimming removed 2 bases from V and 7 bases from J, with 12 bases in between. The chain's CDR3 is CASSLNPSGNEQFF. The CDR3 bases are TGTGCCAGCAGCTTAAATCCCTCGGGAAATGAGCAGTTCTTC.

The chain combines TRBV10-1 with TRBJ1-1, with D possibly matching TRBD1 (5 bases). The germline gives CDR1 WNHNN, CDR2 SYGVQD (reference sequence). This CDR3 has 13 residues. The V end was cut by 6 bases, the J end by 1 base, with 9 bases between. This CDR3 is CASRVGANTEAFF. The CDR3 DNA is TGCGCCAGCAGGGTCGGGGCGAACACTGAAGCTTTCTTT.

The chain is built from TRBV27 and TRBJ2-7; D is possibly TRBD1 or TRBD2 (7 bases each). CDR3 length: 14 amino acids. CDR1 MNHEY and CDR2 SMNVEV come from the germline V gene (reference sequence). V lost 3 bases and J 3 bases, leaving 12 bases between the germline ends. This chain's CDR3 is CASSFDREGYEQYF. The CDR3 nucleotides are TGTGCCAGCAGTTTCGACAGGGAGGGCTACGAGCAGTACTTC.

The V and J genes are TRBV19 and TRBJ2-6; D remains unclear. There are 14 residues in the CDR3. V gave up 2 bases and J gave up 4 bases, with 6 bases separating them. Per germline, CDR1 LNHDA and CDR2 SQIVND (reference sequence). The CDR3 region is CASSISRGANVLTF. In DNA form, the CDR3 reads TGTGCCAGTAGTATAAGTAGAGGGGCCAACGTCCTGACTTTC.

The V and J genes are TRBV7-2 and TRBJ1-3; possibly TRBD1 for D (5 bases). Germline CDR1 and CDR2: SGHTA and FQGNSA. V was clipped by 5 bases and J by 4 bases, with 18 bases between them. The CDR3 loop spans 16 amino acids. The CDR3 spells CASSRDGDLGGNTIYF. As DNA, the CDR3 is TGTGCCAGCAGCCGGGACGGAGACCTGGGCGGAAACACCATATATTTT.

The V gene is TRBV19, the J gene TRBJ1-5; a possible D gene is TRBD1 (6 bases). The germline V and J ends were trimmed by 6 bases and 4 bases, with 22 bases remaining between them. The CDR3 is 17 residues long. The germline CDR1 and CDR2 sequences are LNHDA and SQIVND (reference sequence). The CDR3 DNA sequence: TGTGCCAGTAGCATGTGGGGGGCACAGCCCATAAATCAGCCCCAGCATTTT. As protein: CASSMWGAQPINQPQHF.

V is TRBV5-4 and J is TRBJ2-3; 10 nucleotides align to TRBD2. This CDR3 contains 18 residues. The ends lost 4 bases at V and 6 bases at J; junction bases unmatched: 17. Germline lookup yields CDR1 SGHNT and CDR2 YYREEE (reference sequence). For the CDR3, the DNA is TGTGCCAGCAGCCCTCGACGTGGTAGCGGGGGGTTAGCGGATACGCAGTATTTT. Translated: CASSPRRGSGGLADTQYF.

On this clone itself: One end of the junction varies from germline; a read error may be responsible. This sequence joins TRBV5-1 and TRBJ2-1, with 8 positions matching TRBD2. There are 11 residues in the CDR3. CDR1 is SGHRS and CDR2 is YFSETQ in the germline V gene. CDR3: CASSGTRGSIF. The CDR3 DNA follows: TGCGCCAGCAGCGGGACTAGGGGGTCGATCTTC.